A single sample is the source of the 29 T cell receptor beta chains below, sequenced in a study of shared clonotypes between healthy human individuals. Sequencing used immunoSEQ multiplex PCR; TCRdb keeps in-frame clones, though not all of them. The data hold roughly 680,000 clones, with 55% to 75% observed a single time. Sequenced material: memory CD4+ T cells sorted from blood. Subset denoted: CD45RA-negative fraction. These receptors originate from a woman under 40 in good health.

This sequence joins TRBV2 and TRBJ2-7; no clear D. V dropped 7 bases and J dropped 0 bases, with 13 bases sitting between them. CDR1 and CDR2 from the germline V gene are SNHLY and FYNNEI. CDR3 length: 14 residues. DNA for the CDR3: TGTGCCAGCACCCCCGAGGCTCACTCCTACGAGCAGTACTTC. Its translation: CASTPEAHSYEQYF.

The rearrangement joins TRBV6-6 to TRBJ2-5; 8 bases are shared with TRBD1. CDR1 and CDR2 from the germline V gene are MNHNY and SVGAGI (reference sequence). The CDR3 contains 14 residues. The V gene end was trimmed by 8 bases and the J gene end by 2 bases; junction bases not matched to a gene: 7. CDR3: CASGDRGGQETQYF. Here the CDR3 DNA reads TGTGCCAGCGGAGACAGGGGCGGTCAAGAGACCCAGTACTTC.

The CDR3 reads CASSPDSGTGGSGGANVLTF. The CDR3 coding sequence is TGCGCCAGCAGCCCCGACTCCGGGACAGGGGGTTCGGGTGGGGCCAACGTCCTGACTTTC. The J gene is TRBJ2-6, the V gene TRBV5-1; 11 nucleotides match TRBD1. This CDR3 has 20 amino acids. V lost 4 bases and J lost 3; bases outside the gene matches: 15. Germline V gene lookup returns CDR1 SGHRS and CDR2 YFSETQ.

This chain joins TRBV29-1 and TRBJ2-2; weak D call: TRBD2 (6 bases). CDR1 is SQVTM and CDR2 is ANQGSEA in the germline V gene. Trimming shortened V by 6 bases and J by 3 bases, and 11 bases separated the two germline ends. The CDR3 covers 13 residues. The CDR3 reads CSVVAADTGELFF. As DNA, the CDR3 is TGCAGCGTCGTAGCGGCAGACACCGGGGAGCTGTTTTTT.

The CDR3 region is CASSLEPGDAYYGYTF. CDR3 coding DNA: TGTGCCAGCAGCTTAGAGCCCGGCGACGCCTACTATGGCTACACCTTC. V usage is TRBV7-9 and J usage is TRBJ1-2; D unresolved. Germline V CDR1 and CDR2: SEHNR, FQNEAQ (reference sequence). The CDR3 is made up of 16 amino acids. Trimming shortened V by 1 base and J by 3 bases, and 15 bases separated the two germline ends.

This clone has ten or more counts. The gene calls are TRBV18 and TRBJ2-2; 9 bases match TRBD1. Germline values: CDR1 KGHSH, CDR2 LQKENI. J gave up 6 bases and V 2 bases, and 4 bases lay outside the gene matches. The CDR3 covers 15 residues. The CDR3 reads CASSPDRGKAGELFF. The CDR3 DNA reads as TGTGCCAGCTCACCAGACAGGGGGAAGGCCGGGGAGCTGTTTTTT.

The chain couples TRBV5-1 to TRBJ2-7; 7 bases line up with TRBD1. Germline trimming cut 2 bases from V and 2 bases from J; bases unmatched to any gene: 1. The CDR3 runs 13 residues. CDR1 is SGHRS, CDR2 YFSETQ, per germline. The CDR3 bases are TGCGCCAGCAGCTTCGGACAGGCCTACGAGCAGTACTTC. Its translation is CASSFGQAYEQYF.

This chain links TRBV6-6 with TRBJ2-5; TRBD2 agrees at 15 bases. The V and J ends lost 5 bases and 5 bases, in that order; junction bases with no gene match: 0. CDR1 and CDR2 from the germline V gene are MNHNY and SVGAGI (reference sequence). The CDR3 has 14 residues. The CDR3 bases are TGTGCCAGCAGTGGACTAGCGGGAGGGGAGACCCAGTACTTC. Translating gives CASSGLAGGETQYF.

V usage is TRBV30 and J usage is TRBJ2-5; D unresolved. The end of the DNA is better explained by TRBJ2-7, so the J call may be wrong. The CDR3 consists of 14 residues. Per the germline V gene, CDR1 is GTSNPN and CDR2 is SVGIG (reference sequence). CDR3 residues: CAWSVHYPEDEQYF. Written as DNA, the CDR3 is TGTGCCTGGAGTGTACACTACCCCGAGGACGAGCAGTACTTC.

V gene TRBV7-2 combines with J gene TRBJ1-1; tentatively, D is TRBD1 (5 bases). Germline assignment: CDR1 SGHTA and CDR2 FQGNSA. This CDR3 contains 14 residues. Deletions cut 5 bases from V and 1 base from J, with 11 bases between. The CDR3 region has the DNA TGTGCCAGCAGCACGGAAGACAGGAACACTGAAGCTTTCTTT. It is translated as CASSTEDRNTEAFF.

The chain's CDR3 is CASSRDGQGAMGNQPQHF. The CDR3 nucleotides are TGCGCCAGCAGCCGGGATGGACAGGGGGCAATGGGGAATCAGCCCCAGCATTTT. The chain employs TRBV4-1 and TRBJ1-5; TRBD1 agrees at 11 bases. This CDR3 spans 18 amino acids. With V trimmed by 4 bases and J by 4 bases, 12 bases remained unmatched. Per germline, CDR1 MGHRA and CDR2 YSYEKL.

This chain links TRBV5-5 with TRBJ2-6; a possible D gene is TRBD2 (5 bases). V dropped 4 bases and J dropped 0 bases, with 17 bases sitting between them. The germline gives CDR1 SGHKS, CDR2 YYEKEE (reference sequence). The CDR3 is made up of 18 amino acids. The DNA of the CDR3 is TGTGCCAGCAGCCCGAACGGACTTTTAGGCTCTGGGGCCAACGTCCTGACTTTC. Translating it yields CASSPNGLLGSGANVLTF.

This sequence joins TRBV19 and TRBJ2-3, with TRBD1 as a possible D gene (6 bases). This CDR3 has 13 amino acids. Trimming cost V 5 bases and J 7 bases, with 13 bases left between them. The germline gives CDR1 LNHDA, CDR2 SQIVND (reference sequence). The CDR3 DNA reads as TGTGCCAGTAGTCCCCTACAGGGAAATACGCAGTATTTT. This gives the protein CASSPLQGNTQYF.

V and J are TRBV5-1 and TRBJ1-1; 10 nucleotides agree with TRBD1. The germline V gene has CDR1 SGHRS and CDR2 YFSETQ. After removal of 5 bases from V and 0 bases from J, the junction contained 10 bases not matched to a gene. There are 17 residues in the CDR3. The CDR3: CASRDRGLGAMNTEAFF. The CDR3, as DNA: TGCGCCAGCAGGGACAGGGGGTTAGGTGCGATGAACACTGAAGCTTTCTTT.

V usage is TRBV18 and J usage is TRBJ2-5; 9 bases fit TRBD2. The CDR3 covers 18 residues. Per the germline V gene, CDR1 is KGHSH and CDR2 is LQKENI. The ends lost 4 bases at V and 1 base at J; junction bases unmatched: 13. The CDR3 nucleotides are TGTGCCAGCTCACTTAACCGGGGAACTAGCGGGTTCCAAGAGACCCAGTACTTC. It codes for CASSLNRGTSGFQETQYF.

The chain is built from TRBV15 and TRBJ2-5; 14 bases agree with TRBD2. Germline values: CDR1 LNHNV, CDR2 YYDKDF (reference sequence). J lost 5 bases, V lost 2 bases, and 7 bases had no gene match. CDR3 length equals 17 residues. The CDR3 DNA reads TGTGCCACCAGCAGACAAGGACTAGCGGGAGGATGGGAGACCCAGTACTTC. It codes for CATSRQGLAGGWETQYF.

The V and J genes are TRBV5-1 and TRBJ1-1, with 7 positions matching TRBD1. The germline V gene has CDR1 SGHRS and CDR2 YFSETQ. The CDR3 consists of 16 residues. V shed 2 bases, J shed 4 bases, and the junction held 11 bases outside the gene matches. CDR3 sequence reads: CASSLFDQGDGTEAFF. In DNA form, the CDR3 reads TGCGCCAGCAGCTTATTCGATCAGGGGGACGGCACTGAAGCTTTCTTT.

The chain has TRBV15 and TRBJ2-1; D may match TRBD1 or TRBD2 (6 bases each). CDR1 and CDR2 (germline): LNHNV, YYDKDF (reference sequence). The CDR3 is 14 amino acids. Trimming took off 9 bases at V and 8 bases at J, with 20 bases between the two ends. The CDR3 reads CATRWTGGNHEQFF. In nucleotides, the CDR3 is TGTGCCACGCGATGGACCGGGGGCAATCATGAGCAGTTCTTC.

DNA of the CDR3: TGTGCCAGCAGTCCCTCCGACAGGGCGGCCAATCAGCCCCAGCATTTT. As protein: CASSPSDRAANQPQHF. The genes are TRBV27 and TRBJ1-5, with 7 nucleotides matching TRBD1. CDR3 length: 16 residues. CDR1 MNHEY and CDR2 SMNVEV come from the germline V gene (reference sequence). Unmatched junction bases numbered 10, after V lost 5 bases and J lost 3 bases.

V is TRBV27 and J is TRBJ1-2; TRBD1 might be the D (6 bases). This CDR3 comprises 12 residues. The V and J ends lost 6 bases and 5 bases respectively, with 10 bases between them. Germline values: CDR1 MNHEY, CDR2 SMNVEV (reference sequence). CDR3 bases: TGTGCCAGCAGACAGGGTTGGTATGGCTACACCTTC. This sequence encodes CASRQGWYGYTF.

Written as DNA, the CDR3 is TGTGCCAGCAGCCTATACTGGGGGGGCCTAAGGACCGGGGAGCTGTTTTTT. This sequence encodes CASSLYWGGLRTGELFF. V is TRBV13 and J is TRBJ2-2; D is possibly TRBD2 (7 bases). CDR1 PRHDT and CDR2 FYEKMQ come from the germline V gene (reference sequence). V gave up 5 bases and J gave up 5 bases, with 21 bases separating them. The CDR3 is made up of 17 amino acids.

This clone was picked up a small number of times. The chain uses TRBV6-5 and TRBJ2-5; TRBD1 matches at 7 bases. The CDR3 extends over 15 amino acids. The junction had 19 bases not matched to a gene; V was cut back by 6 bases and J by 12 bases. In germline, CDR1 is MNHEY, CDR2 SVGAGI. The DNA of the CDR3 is TGTGCCAGCAGCCCACTTGACAGGGCGCCAACGTTGGAGTACTTC. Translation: CASSPLDRAPTLEYF.

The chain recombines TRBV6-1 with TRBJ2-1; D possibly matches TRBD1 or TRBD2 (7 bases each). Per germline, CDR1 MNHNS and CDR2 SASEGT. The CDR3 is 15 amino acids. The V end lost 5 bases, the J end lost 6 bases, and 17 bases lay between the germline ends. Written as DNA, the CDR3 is TGTGCCAGCAGTAGCGGGACAGTGCGTGGCAATGAGCAGTTCTTC. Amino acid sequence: CASSSGTVRGNEQFF.

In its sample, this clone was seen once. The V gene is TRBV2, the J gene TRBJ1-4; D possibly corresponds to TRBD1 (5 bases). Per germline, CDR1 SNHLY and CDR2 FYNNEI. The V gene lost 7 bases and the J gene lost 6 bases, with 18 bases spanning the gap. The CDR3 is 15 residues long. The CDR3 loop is CASTLSRAGYEKLFF. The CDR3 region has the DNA TGTGCCAGCACGCTGAGCAGGGCCGGTTATGAAAAACTGTTTTTT.

DNA for the CDR3: TGTGCCAGCAGTGACGGCAACTCCGGCACAGATACGCAGTATTTT. Its translation is CASSDGNSGTDTQYF. The rearrangement uses TRBV6-1 and TRBJ2-3; D not certain. The V end was cut by 3 bases, the J end by 1 base, with 11 bases between. The length of the CDR3 is 15 residues. In germline, CDR1 is MNHNS, CDR2 SASEGT.

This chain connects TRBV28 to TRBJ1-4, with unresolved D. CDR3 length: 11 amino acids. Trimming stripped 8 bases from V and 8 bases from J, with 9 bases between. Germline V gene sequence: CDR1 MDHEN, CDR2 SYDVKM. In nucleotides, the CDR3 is TGTGCCAGCTATTCAGAGGAAAAACTGTTTTTT. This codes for CASYSEEKLFF. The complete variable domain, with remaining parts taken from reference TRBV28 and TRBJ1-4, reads DVKVTQSSRYLVKRTGEKVFLECVQDMDHENMFWYRQDPGLGLRLIYFSYDVKMKEKGDIPEGYSVSREKKERFSLILESASTNQTSMYLCASYSEEKLFFGSGTQLSVL.

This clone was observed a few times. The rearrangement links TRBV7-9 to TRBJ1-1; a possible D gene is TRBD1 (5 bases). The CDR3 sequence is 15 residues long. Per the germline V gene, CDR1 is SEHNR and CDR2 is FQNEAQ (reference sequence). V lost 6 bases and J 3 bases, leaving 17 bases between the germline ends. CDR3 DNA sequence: TGTGCCAGCAGACCGGCGCAGGGATTGGACACTGAAGCTTTCTTT. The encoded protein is CASRPAQGLDTEAFF. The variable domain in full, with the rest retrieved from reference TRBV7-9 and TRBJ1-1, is DTGVSQNPRHKITKRGQNVTFRCDPISEHNRLYWYRQTLGQGPEFLTYFQNEAQLEKSRLLSDRFSAERPKGSFSTLEIQRTEQGDSAMYLCASRPAQGLDTEAFFGQGTRLTVV.

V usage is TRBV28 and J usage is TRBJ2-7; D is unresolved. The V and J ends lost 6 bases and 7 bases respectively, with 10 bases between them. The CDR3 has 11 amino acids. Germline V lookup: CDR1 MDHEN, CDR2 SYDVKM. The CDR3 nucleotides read TGTGCCAGCAGCCGAAACCCGGAGCAGTACTTC. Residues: CASSRNPEQYF.

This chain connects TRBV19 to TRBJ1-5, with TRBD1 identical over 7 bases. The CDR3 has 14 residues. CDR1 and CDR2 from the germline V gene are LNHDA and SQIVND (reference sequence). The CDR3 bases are TGTGCTAAGCCCCGGGACAGACTAAATCAGCCCCAGCATTTT. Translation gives CAKPRDRLNQPQHF.